The rows below give T cell receptor beta chains drawn from one sample of a study of vaccination effects on CD4 cells after COVID-19. Profiling relied on immunoSEQ multiplex PCR, and the TCRdb table lists in-frame clones only, not all of them. Here the sample spans tens of thousands of clones, roughly 73% being singletons. Their target antigens are unknown. Source: CD4+ T cells from PBMCs cultured without peptide, taken after COVID-19 vaccination. These receptors were obtained from a human donor who received a COVID-19 vaccine. CDR3s include the opening cysteine and the closing phenylalanine or tryptophan. D genes are given only for firm matches.

j_call | v_call | d_call | cdr3_aa
TRBJ1-1 | TRBV5-1 | TRBD1 | CASSIAYRGMNTEAFF
TRBJ1-5 | TRBV2 | NA | CASKAYSNQPQHF
TRBJ1-5 | TRBV7-8 | NA | CASSPTSGSPAVRNQPQHF
TRBJ1-1 | TRBV18 | NA | CASSPSAFNTEAFF
TRBJ1-5 | TRBV18 | NA | CASSPQPSNQPQHF
TRBJ1-3 | TRBV6-5 | NA | CASSYSSFGTIYF
TRBJ2-2 | TRBV7-6 | TRBD1 | CASSLALRQGANTGELFF
TRBJ1-3 | TRBV27 | NA | CASSPRPVSGNTIYF
TRBJ1-5 | TRBV6-5 | NA | CASSHGGQPQHF
TRBJ1-1 | TRBV3-1/TRBV3-2 | NA | CASSQRRVTEAFF
TRBJ2-5 | TRBV6-5 | NA | CASSLQGSRGETQYF
TRBJ1-4 | TRBV7-9 | TRBD1 | CASTLGTGTTNEKLFF
TRBJ2-3 | TRBV10-2 | NA | CASRDFPGDTQYF
TRBJ2-5 | TRBV11-2 | NA | CASSLGMVGQETQYF
TRBJ1-1 | TRBV23-1 | NA | CASKRQGPMNTEAFF
TRBJ1-2 | TRBV25-1 | NA | CASSGTENYGYTF
TRBJ2-3 | TRBV2 | NA | CASEWSGDTQYF
TRBJ1-5 | TRBV2 | TRBD1 | CASNPTGGSNQPQHF
TRBJ2-1 | TRBV6-4 | TRBD1 | CASRAGTGGRYEQFF
TRBJ2-6 | TRBV6-1 | NA | CASSEGGAGANVLTF
TRBJ1-1 | TRBV28 | NA | CASRITRNTEAFF
TRBJ2-3 | TRBV6-5 | NA | CASSYRGGDTQYF
TRBJ1-1 | TRBV9 | TRBD1 | CASSAYRGPFVEAFF
TRBJ2-2 | TRBV2 | NA | CASGRAPAGELFF
TRBJ1-1 | TRBV5-1 | NA | CASAGGVGTEAFF
TRBJ2-5 | TRBV19 | NA | CASSIYGTPEQETQYF
TRBJ2-5 | TRBV28 | TRBD1 | CASSGRWDRGQETQYF
TRBJ2-1 | TRBV7-9 | TRBD1 | CASSLAQGVTEQFF
TRBJ1-4 | TRBV3-1/TRBV3-2 | NA | CASSLKSGNEKLFF
TRBJ2-5 | TRBV4-1 | TRBD2 | CASSRYSGGSQETQYF
TRBJ2-5 | TRBV9 | NA | CASSVVDSQTQYF
TRBJ1-5 | TRBV6-5 | TRBD1 | CASKGQGDQPQHF
TRBJ1-1 | TRBV29-1 | NA | CSVVPLYRETNTEAFF
TRBJ1-2 | TRBV30 | NA | CAWSVLPYGYTF
TRBJ2-3 | TRBV24-1 | TRBD1 | CATSDGGTGEADTQYF
TRBJ2-3 | TRBV2 | NA | CASSRQPTSTDTQYF
TRBJ1-1 | TRBV5-1 | NA | CASSLHPDTEAFF
TRBJ2-5 | TRBV3-1/TRBV3-2 | NA | CASSPLGVGETQYF
TRBJ1-5 | TRBV30 | NA | CAWSQQINSNQPQHF
TRBJ2-1 | TRBV5-1 | TRBD2 | CASRGSGGPSYNEQFF
TRBJ1-2 | TRBV4-1 | NA | CASSQDRGVDFYGYTF
TRBJ2-1 | TRBV11-2 | NA | CASSPERVYEQFF
TRBJ1-1 | TRBV19 | NA | CASSISGRTEAFF
TRBJ1-5 | TRBV12-2 | NA | CASRVSGTESPNQPQHF
TRBJ2-1 | TRBV19 | NA | CASSTGGSYNEQFF
TRBJ1-1 | TRBV15 | NA | CATSRGGGANTEAFF
TRBJ1-2 | TRBV6-2/TRBV6-3 | NA | CASSLGGANYGYTF